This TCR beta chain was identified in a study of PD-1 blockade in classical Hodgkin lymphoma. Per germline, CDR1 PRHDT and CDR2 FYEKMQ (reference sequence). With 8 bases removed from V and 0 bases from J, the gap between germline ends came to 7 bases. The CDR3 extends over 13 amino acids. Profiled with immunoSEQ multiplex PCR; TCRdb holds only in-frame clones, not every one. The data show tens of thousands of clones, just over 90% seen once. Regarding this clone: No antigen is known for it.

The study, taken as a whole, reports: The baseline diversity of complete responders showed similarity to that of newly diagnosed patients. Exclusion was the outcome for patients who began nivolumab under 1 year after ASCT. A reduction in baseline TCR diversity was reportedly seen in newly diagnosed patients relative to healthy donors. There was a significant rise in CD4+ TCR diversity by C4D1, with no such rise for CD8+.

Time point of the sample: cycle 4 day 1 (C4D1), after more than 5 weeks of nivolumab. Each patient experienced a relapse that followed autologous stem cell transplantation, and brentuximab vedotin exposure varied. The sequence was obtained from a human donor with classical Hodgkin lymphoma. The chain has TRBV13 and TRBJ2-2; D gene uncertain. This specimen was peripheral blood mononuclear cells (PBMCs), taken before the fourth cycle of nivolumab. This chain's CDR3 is CASGRTNTGELFF. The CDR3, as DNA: TGTGCCAGCGGCCGCACGAACACCGGGGAGCTGTTTTTT. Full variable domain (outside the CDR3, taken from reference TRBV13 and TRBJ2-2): AAGVIQSPRHLIKEKRETATLKCYPIPRHDTVYWYQQGPGQDPQFLISFYEKMQSDKGSIPDRFSAQQFSDYHSELNMSSLELGDSALYFCASGRTNTGELFFGEGSRLTVL.